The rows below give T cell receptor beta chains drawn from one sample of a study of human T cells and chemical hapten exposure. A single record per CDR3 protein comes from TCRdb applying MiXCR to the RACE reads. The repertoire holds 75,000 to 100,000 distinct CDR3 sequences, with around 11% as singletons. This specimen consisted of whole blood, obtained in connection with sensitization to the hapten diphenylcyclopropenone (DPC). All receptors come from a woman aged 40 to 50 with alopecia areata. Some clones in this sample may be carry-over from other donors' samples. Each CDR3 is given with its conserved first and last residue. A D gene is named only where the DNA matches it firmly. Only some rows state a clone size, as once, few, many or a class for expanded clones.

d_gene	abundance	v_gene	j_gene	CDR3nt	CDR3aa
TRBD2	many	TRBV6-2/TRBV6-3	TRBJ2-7	TGTGCCAGCAGTTACCCACCCCTAGCGGGAGGGTACGAGCAGTACTTC	CASSYPPLAGGYEQYF
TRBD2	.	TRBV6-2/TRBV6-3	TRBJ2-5	TGTGCCAGCAGTTCCCCATGGGGGAGGGTCCAAGAGACCCAGTACTTC	CASSSPWGRVQETQYF
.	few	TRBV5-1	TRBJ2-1	TGCGCCAGCAGCTTGGATGCAGGTAGCTCCTACAATGAGCAGTTCTTC	CASSLDAGSSYNEQFF
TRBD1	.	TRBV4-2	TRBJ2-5	TGTGCCAGCAGCCGGACAGGGGAAGAGACCCAGTACTTC	CASSRTGEETQYF
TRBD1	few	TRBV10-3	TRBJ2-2	TGTGCCATCAGTGAGTCGACAGGGACCTCCGGGGAGCTGTTTTTT	CAISESTGTSGELFF
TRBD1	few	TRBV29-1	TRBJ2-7	TGCAGCGTCGCCCGACAGGGTTACGAGCAGTACTTC	CSVARQGYEQYF
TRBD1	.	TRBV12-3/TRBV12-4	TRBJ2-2	TGTGCCACCAAACAGGGGGAGGCCAACACCGGGGAGCTGTTTTTT	CATKQGEANTGELFF
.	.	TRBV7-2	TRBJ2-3	TGTGCCAGCAGCTCGACCCTCGCAGATACGCAGTATTTT	CASSSTLADTQYF
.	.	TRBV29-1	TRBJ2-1	TGCAGCGTTGTAGCTAGTGGGAGTCAGGGTGAGCAGTTCTTC	CSVVASGSQGEQFF
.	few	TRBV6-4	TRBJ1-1	TGTGCCAGCAGTATACAGTGGAACACTGAAGCTTTCTTT	CASSIQWNTEAFF
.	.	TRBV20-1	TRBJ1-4	TGCAGTGCTAGAGACCCCCTAATTCTGAGGCCTAATGAAAAACTGTTTTTT	CSARDPLILRPNEKLFF
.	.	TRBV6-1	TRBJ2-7	TGTGCCAGCAGTGTGTCGGGACCAGACTACGAGCAGTACTTC	CASSVSGPDYEQYF
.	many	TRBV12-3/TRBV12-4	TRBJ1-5	TGTGCCAGCAGTTTAGCTCTGGGGGAAGGGCAGCCCCAGCATTTT	CASSLALGEGQPQHF
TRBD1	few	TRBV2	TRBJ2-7	TGTGCCAGCAGACAGGGGTGGCAGTACTTC	CASRQGWQYF
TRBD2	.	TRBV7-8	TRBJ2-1	TGTGCCAGCAGCTTCGGGAGGCCCCCGAACAATGAGCAGTTCTTC	CASSFGRPPNNEQFF
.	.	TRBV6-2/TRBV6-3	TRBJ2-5	TGTGCCAGCAGCCACCTGGAGACCCAGTACTTC	CASSHLETQYF
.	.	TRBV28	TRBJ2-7	TGTGCCAGCAGTCACCCCATCAGGCACTACGAGCAGTACTTC	CASSHPIRHYEQYF
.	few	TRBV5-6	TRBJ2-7	TGTGCCAGCAGCTTGAGGGGTAACGCCTACGAGCAGTACTTC	CASSLRGNAYEQYF
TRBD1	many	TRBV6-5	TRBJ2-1	TGTGCCAGCAGTTACTCGGGGGACAGGGGAGGCGGCACCTACAATGAGCAGTTCTTC	CASSYSGDRGGGTYNEQFF
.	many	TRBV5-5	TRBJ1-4	TGTGCCAGCAGCTCCGGGGCCGGAGGGGAAAAACTGTTTTTT	CASSSGAGGEKLFF
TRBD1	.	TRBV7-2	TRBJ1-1	TGTGCCAGCAGCTCAAGGACAGGGCGGAACACTGAAGCTTTCTTT	CASSSRTGRNTEAFF
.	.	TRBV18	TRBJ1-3	TGTGACAGCTCACCCGGGCCCTCTGGAAACACCATATATTTT	CDSSPGPSGNTIYF
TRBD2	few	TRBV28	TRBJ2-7	TGTGCCAGCAGTTTATCCCCGGGACTAGGAACGAGCTCCTACGAGCAGTACTTC	CASSLSPGLGTSSYEQYF
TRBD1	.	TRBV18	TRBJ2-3	TGTGCCAGCTCACCAAGACAGGGCGGCACAGATACGCAGTATTTT	CASSPRQGGTDTQYF
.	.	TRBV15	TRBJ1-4	TGTGCCACCAGCAGAGAAGACAGGAGAAAACTGTTTTTT	CATSREDRRKLFF
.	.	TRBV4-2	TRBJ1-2	TGTGCCAGCAGCCAAGATTTCGGCAGAAGCTACACCTTC	CASSQDFGRSYTF
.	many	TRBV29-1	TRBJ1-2	TGCAGCGTTGAAGAGGCCGGCTACACCTTC	CSVEEAGYTF
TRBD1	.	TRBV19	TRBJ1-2	TGTGCCAGTAGGATCCGGACAGGGGCGAACTATGGCTACACCTTC	CASRIRTGANYGYTF
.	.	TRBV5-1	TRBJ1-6	TGCGCCAGCACCCTCTTCGGCGATAATTCACCCCTCCACTTT	CASTLFGDNSPLHF
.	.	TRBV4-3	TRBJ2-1	TGCGCCAGCAGCCGATCCGCTGGAGGCAACTCTCCCTACAATGAGCAGTTCTTC	CASSRSAGGNSPYNEQFF
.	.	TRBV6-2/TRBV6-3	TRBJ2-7	TGTGCCAGCAGAAGGGACCCCTCCTACGAGCAGTACTTC	CASRRDPSYEQYF
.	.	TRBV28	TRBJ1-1	TGTGCCAGCATTGGGTGGGGGATGAACACTGAAGCTTTCTTT	CASIGWGMNTEAFF
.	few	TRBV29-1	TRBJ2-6	TGCAGCGTTGTGGCAGGGGCGAACTCTGGGGCCAACGTCCTGACTTTC	CSVVAGANSGANVLTF
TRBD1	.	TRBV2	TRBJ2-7	TGTGCCAGCAGTGACAGGGGGTACTCCTACGAGCAGTACTTC	CASSDRGYSYEQYF
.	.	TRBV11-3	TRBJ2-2	TGTGCCAGCAGTTCCAAGTCTTTCTCGGCCGGGGAGCTGTTTTTT	CASSSKSFSAGELFF
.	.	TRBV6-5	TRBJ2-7	TGTGCCAGCAGTTACTCGACCGGGTACGAGCAGTACTTC	CASSYSTGYEQYF
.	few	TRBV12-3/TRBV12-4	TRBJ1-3	TGTGCCAGCAGCAAAATTGGCTCTGGAAACACCATATATTTT	CASSKIGSGNTIYF
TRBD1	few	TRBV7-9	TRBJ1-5	TGTGCCAGCAGCCAAGACAGGGTCGGCAATCAGCCCCAGCATTTT	CASSQDRVGNQPQHF
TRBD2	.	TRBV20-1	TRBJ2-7	TGCAGTGCAGTCGATCAATCCGGACTAGCGGGAAGCTGGATCTACGAGCGGTACTTC	CSAVDQSGLAGSWIYERYF
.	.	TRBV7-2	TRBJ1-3	TGTGCCAGCAGCTTAGGTTTCGAAAACACCATATATTTT	CASSLGFENTIYF
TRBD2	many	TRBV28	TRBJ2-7	TGTGCCAGCACGTCTAGCGGGAGGGCCTCCGAGCAGTACTTC	CASTSSGRASEQYF
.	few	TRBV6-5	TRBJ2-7	TGTGCCAGCAGTTACGGGTCAGGGGCGTCCTACGAGCAGTACTTC	CASSYGSGASYEQYF
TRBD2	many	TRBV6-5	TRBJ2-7	TGTGCCAGCGCGGGAGTAGCGGGCGCCTACGAGCAGTACTTC	CASAGVAGAYEQYF
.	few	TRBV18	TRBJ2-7	TGTGCCAGCTCACCAGACATGGCCTACGAGCAGTACTTC	CASSPDMAYEQYF
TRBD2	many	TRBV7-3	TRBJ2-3	TGTGCCAGCAGCTTAAACAGCGGGAGTACAGATACGCAGTATTTT	CASSLNSGSTDTQYF
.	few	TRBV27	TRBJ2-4	TGTGCCAGCAGTTTATCCCCCAGTATAGCCAAAAACATTCAGTACTTC	CASSLSPSIAKNIQYF
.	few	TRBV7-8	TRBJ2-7	TGTGCCAGCAGCGCGCGTTCAATCGGGGGTGCCTACGAGCAGTACTTC	CASSARSIGGAYEQYF
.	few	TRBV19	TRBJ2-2	TGTGCCAGTAGGCCGACCGGCCTCCGGGCCGGGGAGCTGTTTTTT	CASRPTGLRAGELFF
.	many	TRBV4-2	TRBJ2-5	TGTGCCAGCAGCCAAGATAGGGAGACCCAGTACTTC	CASSQDRETQYF
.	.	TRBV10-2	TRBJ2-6	TGCGCCAGCAGCGACGGGCGGGCGGCTGCCTCTGGGGCCAACGTCCTGACTTTC	CASSDGRAAASGANVLTF
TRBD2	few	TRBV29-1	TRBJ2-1	TGCAGCGCTTATAGCGGGACCTTCTCCTACAATGAGCAGTTCTTC	CSAYSGTFSYNEQFF
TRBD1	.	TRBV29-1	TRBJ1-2	TGCAGCGTGGACCCCGAGGGACAGAACTATGGCTACACCTTC	CSVDPEGQNYGYTF
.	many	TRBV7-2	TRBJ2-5	TGTGCCAGCAGCTTAGTGCCAGAGACCCAGTACTTC	CASSLVPETQYF